The rows below give T cell receptor beta chains drawn from one sample of a study of identical twins. TCRdb re-called the 5' RACE reads through MiXCR, storing one row per CDR3 protein. The data show approximately 230,000 distinct CDR3 sequences, approximately 7.1% seen once. These data also featured in a second study, about T cells expressing NK-cell markers.

Sequenced sample: CD8+ T cells sorted from blood. The receptor source for this set is a young woman in good health. CDR3s include the opening cysteine and the closing phenylalanine or tryptophan. A D gene is named only where the DNA matches it firmly. Clone size is stated in some rows and not others, as once, few, many or a class when expanded.

d_gene: NA
v_gene: TRBV7-2
j_gene: TRBJ1-1
abundance: few
CDR3aa: CASSFPLDFPQNTEAFF
CDR3nt: TGTGCCAGCAGCTTCCCTTTGGACTTCCCACAGAACACTGAAGCTTTCTTT

d_gene: NA
v_gene: TRBV9
j_gene: TRBJ1-2
abundance: few
CDR3aa: CASSTSGSNYGYTF
CDR3nt: TGTGCCAGCAGTACGAGCGGGTCTAACTATGGCTACACCTTC

d_gene: NA
v_gene: TRBV10-1
j_gene: TRBJ2-7
abundance: many
CDR3aa: CASSEFGLEQYF
CDR3nt: TGCGCCAGCAGTGAGTTTGGACTCGAGCAGTACTTC

d_gene: NA
v_gene: TRBV2
j_gene: TRBJ1-1
abundance: many
CDR3aa: CASSLGEAFF
CDR3nt: TGTGCCAGCAGCCTCGGTGAAGCTTTCTTT

d_gene: NA
v_gene: TRBV7-9
j_gene: TRBJ1-2
abundance: few
CDR3aa: CASSTGLTYGYTF
CDR3nt: TGTGCCAGCAGCACAGGACTGACCTATGGCTACACCTTC

d_gene: TRBD2
v_gene: TRBV10-3
j_gene: TRBJ2-5
abundance: NA
CDR3aa: CAAAKRHTQGGTETQYF
CDR3nt: TGTGCGGCCGCCAAACGCCATACTCAGGGAGGGACAGAGACCCAGTACTTC

d_gene: NA
v_gene: TRBV5-5
j_gene: TRBJ1-5
abundance: NA
CDR3aa: CASSWNSNQPQHF
CDR3nt: TGTGCCAGCAGCTGGAACAGCAATCAGCCCCAGCATTTT

d_gene: NA
v_gene: TRBV6-1
j_gene: TRBJ2-2
abundance: few
CDR3aa: CASIPVAWATGELFF
CDR3nt: TGTGCCAGCATCCCCGTGGCCTGGGCGACCGGGGAGCTGTTTTTT

d_gene: TRBD1
v_gene: TRBV20-1
j_gene: TRBJ2-1
abundance: few
CDR3aa: CSARSTGTGVVGEQFF
CDR3nt: TGCAGTGCTAGATCCACCGGGACAGGGGTTGTGGGCGAGCAGTTCTTC

d_gene: TRBD1
v_gene: TRBV20-1
j_gene: TRBJ2-1
abundance: many
CDR3aa: CSATVRDSVLYNEQFF
CDR3nt: TGCAGTGCTACTGTCCGGGACAGTGTCCTCTACAATGAGCAGTTCTTC

d_gene: NA
v_gene: TRBV20-1
j_gene: TRBJ1-2
abundance: few
CDR3aa: CSAQGLRDYGYTF
CDR3nt: TGCAGTGCCCAGGGGTTGAGGGATTATGGCTACACCTTC

d_gene: NA
v_gene: TRBV12-3/TRBV12-4
j_gene: TRBJ2-1
abundance: NA
CDR3aa: CASSFLGSEQFF
CDR3nt: TGTGCCAGCAGTTTTTTGGGAAGTGAGCAGTTCTTC

d_gene: NA
v_gene: TRBV12-3/TRBV12-4
j_gene: TRBJ2-1
abundance: many
CDR3aa: CASSAQLLFYNEQFF
CDR3nt: TGTGCCAGCAGTGCCCAACTGCTCTTCTACAATGAGCAGTTCTTC

d_gene: TRBD2
v_gene: TRBV19
j_gene: TRBJ2-7
abundance: many
CDR3aa: CATRLAGAYEQYF
CDR3nt: TGTGCCACTAGACTAGCGGGGGCCTACGAGCAGTACTTC

d_gene: NA
v_gene: TRBV7-2
j_gene: TRBJ2-6
abundance: NA
CDR3aa: CASSLDVPGANVLTF
CDR3nt: TGTGCCAGCAGCTTAGATGTACCTGGGGCCAACGTCCTGACTTTC

d_gene: NA
v_gene: TRBV9
j_gene: TRBJ1-2
abundance: few
CDR3aa: CASSVDGGSYGYTF
CDR3nt: TGTGCCAGCAGCGTAGACGGGGGCTCCTATGGCTACACCTTC

d_gene: NA
v_gene: TRBV5-1
j_gene: TRBJ1-1
abundance: many
CDR3aa: CASSVKMGENTEAFF
CDR3nt: TGCGCCAGCAGCGTGAAGATGGGCGAGAACACTGAAGCTTTCTTT

d_gene: NA
v_gene: TRBV20-1
j_gene: TRBJ1-4
abundance: many
CDR3aa: CSARDNDGLQEREKLFF
CDR3nt: TGCAGTGCTAGAGATAATGACGGCCTTCAGGAGCGTGAAAAACTGTTTTTT

d_gene: TRBD2
v_gene: TRBV6-4
j_gene: TRBJ2-1
abundance: NA
CDR3aa: CASSRLAGAGEQFF
CDR3nt: TGTGCCAGCAGCCGACTAGCGGGAGCCGGTGAGCAGTTCTTC

d_gene: NA
v_gene: TRBV20-1
j_gene: TRBJ2-5
abundance: few
CDR3aa: CSASPPISRGGETQYF
CDR3nt: TGCAGTGCTAGTCCCCCTATAAGCAGGGGGGGGGAGACCCAGTACTTC

d_gene: NA
v_gene: TRBV5-1
j_gene: TRBJ2-7
abundance: many
CDR3aa: CASSTGGNEQYF
CDR3nt: TGCGCCAGCAGCACCGGAGGGAACGAGCAGTACTTC

d_gene: NA
v_gene: TRBV10-2
j_gene: TRBJ2-1
abundance: few
CDR3aa: CASKKEEQFF
CDR3nt: TGCGCCAGCAAGAAGGAAGAGCAGTTCTTC

d_gene: TRBD1
v_gene: TRBV7-9
j_gene: TRBJ2-1
abundance: many
CDR3aa: CASSLLLDRGDNNEQFF
CDR3nt: TGTGCCAGCAGCTTACTACTGGACAGGGGGGACAACAATGAGCAGTTCTTC

d_gene: TRBD2
v_gene: TRBV4-3
j_gene: TRBJ2-5
abundance: NA
CDR3aa: CASSQSIAGSETQYF
CDR3nt: TGCGCCAGCAGCCAGTCCATAGCGGGATCTGAGACCCAGTACTTC

d_gene: TRBD1
v_gene: TRBV25-1
j_gene: TRBJ1-4
abundance: few
CDR3aa: CASSEGGGPNEKLFF
CDR3nt: TGTGCCAGCAGTGAGGGAGGGGGCCCTAATGAAAAACTGTTTTTT

d_gene: NA
v_gene: TRBV19
j_gene: TRBJ2-1
abundance: many
CDR3aa: CASSPGLFAFNEQFF
CDR3nt: TGTGCCAGTAGTCCCGGACTCTTCGCATTCAATGAGCAGTTCTTC

d_gene: NA
v_gene: TRBV9
j_gene: TRBJ2-2
abundance: few
CDR3aa: CASSSRTGELFF
CDR3nt: TGTGCCAGCAGCTCCCGGACAGGGGAGCTGTTTTTT

d_gene: NA
v_gene: TRBV15
j_gene: TRBJ2-3
abundance: NA
CDR3aa: CATSNPWTYESGTDTQYF
CDR3nt: TGTGCCACCAGCAACCCATGGACGTACGAATCCGGCACAGATACGCAGTATTTT

d_gene: TRBD1
v_gene: TRBV20-1
j_gene: TRBJ2-7
abundance: NA
CDR3aa: CSARSGTGGYEQYF
CDR3nt: TGCAGTGCTCGTTCCGGGACAGGGGGGTACGAGCAGTACTTC

d_gene: TRBD2
v_gene: TRBV12-3/TRBV12-4
j_gene: TRBJ2-1
abundance: many
CDR3aa: CASSLGIAGGEQFF
CDR3nt: TGTGCCAGCAGTTTAGGGATAGCGGGAGGTGAGCAGTTCTTC

d_gene: NA
v_gene: TRBV5-6
j_gene: TRBJ2-7
abundance: few
CDR3aa: CASGLGRGALYEQYF
CDR3nt: TGTGCCAGCGGGCTAGGAAGGGGGGCACTCTACGAGCAGTACTTC

d_gene: NA
v_gene: TRBV7-3
j_gene: TRBJ1-2
abundance: few
CDR3aa: CASSPGAYYGYTF
CDR3nt: TGTGCCAGCAGCCCAGGGGCCTACTATGGCTACACCTTC

d_gene: TRBD1
v_gene: TRBV11-2
j_gene: TRBJ2-7
abundance: few
CDR3aa: CASSLYRGTYEQYF
CDR3nt: TGTGCCAGCAGCCTCTACAGGGGGACGTACGAGCAGTACTTC

d_gene: TRBD2
v_gene: TRBV9
j_gene: TRBJ2-1
abundance: few
CDR3aa: CASSVEVAGGLYNEQFF
CDR3nt: TGTGCCAGCAGCGTAGAGGTAGCGGGAGGACTCTACAATGAGCAGTTCTTC

d_gene: NA
v_gene: TRBV27
j_gene: TRBJ2-1
abundance: few
CDR3aa: CASSPTPGQGSAGGSYNEQFF
CDR3nt: TGTGCCAGCAGTCCAACCCCGGGACAGGGTTCAGCGGGAGGCTCCTACAATGAGCAGTTCTTC

d_gene: TRBD2
v_gene: TRBV3-1
j_gene: TRBJ2-7
abundance: few
CDR3aa: CASSHRKLAASYEQYF
CDR3nt: TGTGCCAGCAGCCATCGGAAACTAGCGGCCTCCTACGAGCAGTACTTC